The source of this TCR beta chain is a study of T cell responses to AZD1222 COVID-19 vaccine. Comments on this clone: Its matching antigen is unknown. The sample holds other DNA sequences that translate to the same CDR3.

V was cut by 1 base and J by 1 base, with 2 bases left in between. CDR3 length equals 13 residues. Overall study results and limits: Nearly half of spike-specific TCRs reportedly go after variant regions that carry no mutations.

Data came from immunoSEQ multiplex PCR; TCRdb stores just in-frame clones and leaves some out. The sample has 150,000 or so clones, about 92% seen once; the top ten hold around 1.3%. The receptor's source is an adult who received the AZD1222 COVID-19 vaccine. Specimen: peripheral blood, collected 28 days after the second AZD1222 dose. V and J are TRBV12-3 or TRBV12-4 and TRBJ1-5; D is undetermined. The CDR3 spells CASSLGSNQPQHF. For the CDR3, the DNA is TGTGCCAGCAGTTTAGGCAGCAATCAGCCCCAGCATTTT.